Listed here are 27 T cell receptor beta chains from one sample, sequenced in a study of blood T cell repertoires in COVID-19. Repertoires were generated with immunoSEQ multiplex PCR, while TCRdb's copy carries only in-frame clones and drops some. The sample holds about 130,000 clones; about 81% are singletons and the top ten take 3.8%. Sequencing input: peripheral blood. Receptors originate from a woman in her forties or fifties with acute or convalescent COVID-19.

V and J are TRBV20-1 and TRBJ2-3, with no clear D. V shed 4 bases and J shed 5 bases, with 7 bases lying between them. CDR3 length: 11 residues. Per germline, CDR1 DFQATT and CDR2 SNEGSKA (reference sequence). CDR3 residues: CSATSRDTQYF. The CDR3 DNA reads TGCAGTGCTACCTCTAGAGATACGCAGTATTTT.

V is TRBV28 and J is TRBJ2-5, with 9 nucleotides matching TRBD2. The CDR3 length is 17 residues. Germline trimming cut 5 bases from V and 5 bases from J; bases unmatched to any gene: 15. CDR1 and CDR2 (germline): MDHEN, SYDVKM. CDR3 protein: CASSPRLADPRVETQYF. The CDR3 region has the DNA TGTGCCAGCAGTCCCCGACTAGCGGACCCTAGAGTGGAGACCCAGTACTTC.

In DNA form, the CDR3 reads TGTGCCAGTTGGACAGGGATAACCGGGGAGCTGTTTTTT. Translating it yields CASWTGITGELFF. The V gene is TRBV2, the J gene TRBJ2-2; 8 bases are a match to TRBD1. Germline-derived CDR1 and CDR2 are SNHLY and FYNNEI. With V trimmed by 9 bases and J by 5 bases, 5 bases remained unmatched. The CDR3 spans 13 residues.

The chain couples TRBV3-1 (or the pseudogene TRBV3-2) to TRBJ1-1; D unclear. Germline V lookup: CDR1 LGHDT, CDR2 YNNKEL (reference sequence). The CDR3 has 14 amino acids. Trimming pared 0 bases from V and 8 bases from J, leaving 13 bases between. CDR3 coding DNA: TGTGCCAGCAGCCAAGAAGCTGCAGGAAAAGAAGCTTTCTTT. Translating it yields CASSQEAAGKEAFF.

The chain links TRBV2 to TRBJ2-4; the match to TRBD1 covers 10 bases. Trimming took 4 bases from V and 2 from J; bases not matched to a gene: 5. Germline CDR1 reads SNHLY; CDR2 reads FYNNEI. The CDR3 is 16 residues long. CDR3 DNA: TGTGCCAGCAGTGCCTTGGACAGGGGGTCCAAAAACATTCAGTACTTC. Protein: CASSALDRGSKNIQYF.

This sequence joins TRBV10-3 and TRBJ1-3; tentatively, D is TRBD1 (5 bases). Germline-derived CDR1 and CDR2 are ENHRY and SYGVKD. V was clipped by 10 bases and J by 4 bases, with 17 bases between them. This CDR3 comprises 14 residues. The CDR3 here is CASEAGLWGNTIYF. For the CDR3, the DNA is TGTGCCAGTGAAGCGGGACTTTGGGGAAACACCATATATTTT.

This clone has only a few counts. The chain combines TRBV7-9 with TRBJ2-5; 8 nucleotides agree with TRBD2. The ends lost 5 bases at V and 5 bases at J; junction bases unmatched: 16. CDR3 size: 17 residues. Germline V lookup: CDR1 SEHNR, CDR2 FQNEAQ (reference sequence). As DNA, the CDR3 is TGTGCCAGCAGCGAACCATCTTTTGCGGGGGGAGGTGAGACCCAGTACTTC. Translated, it gives CASSEPSFAGGGETQYF.

The chain couples TRBV19 to TRBJ1-3; TRBD1 agrees at 7 bases. J gave up 0 bases and V 6 bases, and 11 bases lay outside the gene matches. This CDR3 contains 17 residues. The germline V gene encodes CDR1 LNHDA and CDR2 SQIVND (reference sequence). CDR3 nucleotides: TGTGCCAGTAGCCCCCGGGACAGATTATTCTCTGGAAACACCATATATTTT. It encodes CASSPRDRLFSGNTIYF.

This clone has more than one count but fewer than ten. The chain carries TRBV5-1 and TRBJ2-5, with 7 bases that match TRBD2. CDR3 length: 16 residues. The V gene's germline CDR1 is SGHRS and CDR2 YFSETQ. The junction had 7 bases not matched to a gene; V was cut back by 1 base and J by 1 base. This chain's CDR3 is CASSLLSSGGQETQYF. CDR3 bases: TGCGCCAGCAGCTTGTTATCCTCGGGGGGCCAAGAGACCCAGTACTTC.

The gene calls are TRBV5-1 and TRBJ1-2; tentatively, D is TRBD1 (5 bases). The CDR3 runs to 13 residues. Germline values: CDR1 SGHRS, CDR2 YFSETQ. Trimming removed 0 bases from V and 4 bases from J, with 7 bases in between. In DNA form, the CDR3 reads TGCGCCAGCAGCTTGGAACAGGTCTATGGCTACACCTTC. It encodes CASSLEQVYGYTF. The full variable domain, with the rest looked up from reference TRBV5-1 and TRBJ1-2, is KAGVTQTPRYLIKTRGQQVTLSCSPISGHRSVSWYQQTPGQGLQFLFEYFSETQRNKGNFPGRFSGRQFSNSRSEMNVSTLELGDSALYLCASSLEQVYGYTFGSGTRLTVV.

Only one count was recorded for this clone. The chain has TRBV7-2 and TRBJ1-5; 7 bases align to TRBD1. With 0 bases clipped from V and 5 bases from J, the junction kept 4 bases outside the gene matches. CDR3 length: 15 residues. Germline CDR1 and CDR2: SGHTA and FQGNSA. CDR3 coding DNA: TGTGCCAGCAGCTTAGCGCTTACAGGGGATCAGCCCCAGCATTTT. It yields the protein CASSLALTGDQPQHF.

V gene TRBV15 combines with J gene TRBJ1-6; D may be TRBD1 (5 bases). CDR3 length: 14 residues. Germline-derived CDR1 and CDR2 are LNHNV and YYDKDF (reference sequence). Trimming stripped 5 bases from V and 7 bases from J, with 12 bases between. CDR3 nucleotide sequence: TGTGCCACCAGCTACTCAGGGATGAATTCACCCCTCCACTTT. It translates to CATSYSGMNSPLHF.

The gene calls are TRBV20-1 and TRBJ1-2; unclear D gene. Trimming stripped 3 bases from V and 2 bases from J, with 10 bases between. Germline assignment: CDR1 DFQATT and CDR2 SNEGSKA (reference sequence). This CDR3 is 13 amino acids long. DNA for the CDR3: TGCAGTGCTAGTGGCCGGGGAAACTATGGCTACACCTTC. Its translation: CSASGRGNYGYTF.

CDR3 region: CASRGEGEAEAFF. CDR3 DNA sequence: TGTGCCAGCAGGGGTGAGGGAGAGGCTGAAGCTTTCTTT. This chain uses TRBV12-3 or TRBV12-4 with TRBJ1-1; D ambiguous. Trimming shortened V by 6 bases and J by 6 bases, and 14 bases separated the two germline ends. This CDR3 is built from 13 residues.

The table lists this clone with a few counts. The chain combines TRBV2 with TRBJ2-3; a weak D match, TRBD2 (5 bases). Germline lookup yields CDR1 SNHLY and CDR2 FYNNEI. V lost 7 bases and J 4 bases, leaving 15 bases between the germline ends. This CDR3 is 14 amino acids long. CDR3 residues: CASTADWYSDTQYF. CDR3 in DNA: TGTGCCAGCACAGCGGATTGGTATTCAGATACGCAGTATTTT.

CDR3 loop: CASRLANTGELFF. Written as DNA, the CDR3 is TGTGCCAGCAGACTTGCCAACACCGGGGAGCTGTTTTTT. The rearrangement uses TRBV28 and TRBJ2-2; D not resolved. V was shortened by 6 bases and J by 2 bases, with 7 bases between the two germline ends. This CDR3 comprises 13 residues. CDR1 is MDHEN and CDR2 is SYDVKM in the germline V gene.

A few counts support this clone. The CDR3 region has the DNA TGTGCCAGCAGTGTGGCGGGTTTCAGGACTAATGAAAAACTGTTTTTT. Translated, it gives CASSVAGFRTNEKLFF. This chain joins TRBV25-1 and TRBJ1-4, with D hard to call. In germline, CDR1 is MGHDK, CDR2 SYGVNS. V lost 4 bases, J lost 2 bases, and 14 bases lay in between. The CDR3 length is 16 residues.

The genes are TRBV29-1 and TRBJ2-6, with 8 bases fitting TRBD2. The CDR3 extends over 14 amino acids. Per germline, CDR1 SQVTM and CDR2 ANQGSEA. Trimming at V came to 5 bases and at J to 4 bases, leaving 4 bases not matched to a gene. Here the CDR3 DNA reads TGCAGCGTTCGGGGGGGGGCGGGGGCCAACGTCCTGACTTTC. Protein product: CSVRGGAGANVLTF.

The sample holds a few counts of this clone. The rearrangement links TRBV19 to TRBJ1-1; D unclear. There are 14 residues in the CDR3. Trimming removed 9 bases from V and 0 bases from J, with 14 bases in between. Germline CDR1 and CDR2: LNHDA and SQIVND (reference sequence). Here the CDR3 reads CASAGRRVNTEAFF. The CDR3 DNA follows: TGTGCCAGCGCAGGAAGGAGGGTGAACACTGAAGCTTTCTTT.

The chain carries TRBV19 and TRBJ2-2; D may be TRBD1 (6 bases). Germline CDR1 LNHDA, CDR2 SQIVND (reference sequence). This CDR3 has 14 amino acids. Trimming shortened V by 4 bases and J by 4 bases, and 10 bases separated the two germline ends. The CDR3 region has the DNA TGTGCCAGTAGTACCAACAGGGTCACCGGGGAGCTGTTTTTT. Protein product: CASSTNRVTGELFF.

This sequence joins TRBV6-5 and TRBJ1-2; the match to TRBD1 covers 7 bases. The CDR3 totals 14 residues. Losses at the gene ends were 4 bases for V and 8 bases for J; bases not matched to a gene: 10. The germline CDR1 and CDR2 sequences are MNHEY and SVGAGI. For the CDR3, the DNA is TGTGCCAGCAGTTCCGCCGACAGGGTGCGGGGCTACACCTTC. Protein: CASSSADRVRGYTF.

This chain links TRBV9 with TRBJ2-2; tentatively, D is TRBD2 (6 bases). Germline loops: CDR1 SGDLS, CDR2 YYNGEE. The ends were cut back, 0 bases at V and 4 bases at J, with 13 bases in the middle. The CDR3 consists of 16 residues. Here the CDR3 DNA reads TGTGCCAGCAGCGTAGAAACTAGCTGGGTCACCGGGGAGCTGTTTTTT. Amino acids: CASSVETSWVTGELFF.

The CDR3 loop reads CASSRGSPYQPQHF. The CDR3 DNA sequence: TGTGCCAGCAGCCGGGGGTCACCCTATCAGCCCCAGCATTTT. The chain carries TRBV5-6 and TRBJ1-5, with D perhaps TRBD1 (5 bases). This CDR3 has 14 amino acids. Germline-derived CDR1 and CDR2 are SGHDT and YYEEEE. V was shortened by 4 bases and J by 5 bases, with 13 bases between the two germline ends.

As regards this clone: Other DNA sequences of this sample code for an identical CDR3. The chain recombines TRBV4-1 with TRBJ1-1, with D maybe TRBD1 (5 bases). The CDR3 runs 13 residues. Germline values: CDR1 MGHRA, CDR2 YSYEKL. The ends were cut back, 1 base at V and 5 bases at J, with 8 bases in the middle. The CDR3 bases are TGCGCCAGCAGCCAAGGCACAGGAACTGAAGCTTTCTTT. Protein product: CASSQGTGTEAFF.

The chain recombines TRBV6-5 with TRBJ1-1; a weak D match, TRBD1 (5 bases). This CDR3 spans 13 amino acids. The germline CDR1 and CDR2 sequences are MNHEY and SVGAGI. The germline V and J ends were trimmed by 7 bases and 10 bases, with 19 bases remaining between them. The CDR3 spells CASKGQEREAAFF. Written as DNA, the CDR3 is TGTGCCAGCAAAGGACAAGAAAGGGAAGCAGCTTTCTTT.

The rearrangement links TRBV25-1 to TRBJ1-1; TRBD1 agrees at 11 bases. The CDR3 runs 15 residues. Germline CDR1 and CDR2: MGHDK and SYGVNS. Trimming cost V 3 bases and J 6 bases; bases outside gene matches: 6. The CDR3 loop reads CASSDRDRGFPEAFF. In DNA form, the CDR3 reads TGTGCCAGCAGTGATCGGGACAGGGGGTTTCCTGAAGCTTTCTTT.

V gene TRBV28 combines with J gene TRBJ1-5; a possible D gene is TRBD1 (6 bases). Looked up from germline, CDR1 is MDHEN and CDR2 is SYDVKM. Trimming removed 6 bases from V and 10 bases from J, with 16 bases in between. This CDR3 contains 13 residues. CDR3 sequence (DNA): TGTGCCAGCAGCCAAATAGGGGGTGGCCCCCAGCATTTT. Amino acid sequence: CASSQIGGGPQHF.